These 9 T cell receptor beta chains share one sample of origin, sequenced in a study of T cell responses to AZD1222 COVID-19 vaccine. Clones were sequenced by immunoSEQ multiplex PCR, and TCRdb holds only the in-frame ones, with some missing. The repertoire consists of 130,000 or so clones, with 90% occurring once and the leading ten covering 6.9%. The sequences come from peripheral blood, collected on day 0 of AZD1222 vaccination. The receptor source for this set is an adult in good health.

This chain links TRBV15 with TRBJ2-1, with D tentatively TRBD1 (6 bases). The V and J ends lost 3 bases and 4 bases respectively, with 19 bases between them. Germline V gene data show CDR1 as LNHNV and CDR2 as YYDKDF (reference sequence). The CDR3 spans 17 residues. The CDR3 sequence is CATSSPPGTNSYNEQFF. In DNA form, the CDR3 reads TGTGCCACCAGCAGTCCGCCAGGGACAAATTCTTACAATGAGCAGTTCTTC.

This chain joins TRBV5-1 and TRBJ2-2; D unresolved. V lost 4 bases, J lost 0 bases, and 4 bases lay in between. Germline-derived CDR1 and CDR2 are SGHRS and YFSETQ. CDR3 size: 13 residues. Written as DNA, the CDR3 is TGCGCCAGCAGCGGCCCGAACACCGGGGAGCTGTTTTTT. Amino acid sequence: CASSGPNTGELFF.

This chain's CDR3 is CASNPTGLLYGYTF. The DNA for the CDR3 is TGTGCCAGCAACCCGACAGGGCTACTCTATGGCTACACCTTC. The chain combines TRBV6-5 with TRBJ1-2; TRBD1 agrees at 7 bases. Trimming took 7 bases from V and 4 from J; bases not matched to a gene: 9. The CDR3 runs 14 residues. The germline V gene has CDR1 MNHEY and CDR2 SVGAGI.

The gene calls are TRBV2 and TRBJ1-2; D remains ambiguous. Germline loops: CDR1 SNHLY, CDR2 FYNNEI. This CDR3 is 14 amino acids long. Trimming took 7 bases from V and 4 from J, leaving 16 bases between them. DNA for the CDR3: TGTGCCAGCAAACTGGGTGATGGACTCTATGGCTACACCTTC. Encoded protein: CASKLGDGLYGYTF.

This chain uses TRBV9 with TRBJ1-6; D is unclear. The CDR3 covers 15 residues. Germline loops: CDR1 SGDLS, CDR2 YYNGEE. Trimming removed 0 bases from V and 5 bases from J, with 9 bases in between. CDR3 loop: CASSVDQPDNSPLHF. The CDR3 bases are TGTGCCAGCAGCGTAGATCAGCCGGATAATTCACCCCTCCACTTT.

The V and J genes are TRBV4-3 and TRBJ1-3; TRBD1 is a possible D gene (5 bases). Germline CDR1 and CDR2: LGHNA and YSLEER. V was shortened by 4 bases and J by 0 bases, with 13 bases between the two germline ends. The CDR3 has 16 residues. The CDR3 loop reads CASSPQGPFSGNTIYF. CDR3 sequence (DNA): TGCGCCAGCAGCCCCCAGGGACCGTTCTCTGGAAACACCATATATTTT.

The rearrangement joins TRBV27 to TRBJ2-4; 12 bases are a match to TRBD2. Per the germline V gene, CDR1 is MNHEY and CDR2 is SMNVEV (reference sequence). J gave up 5 bases and V 2 bases, and 10 bases lay outside the gene matches. This CDR3 contains 18 residues. CDR3 protein: CASSLRGVRLAGENIQYF. The CDR3 DNA is TGTGCCAGCAGTTTACGGGGCGTTCGACTAGCGGGGGAAAACATTCAGTACTTC.

V and J are TRBV5-1 and TRBJ1-1; TRBD1 agrees at 9 bases. The junction had 3 bases not matched to a gene; V was cut back by 5 bases and J by 1 base. The V gene's germline CDR1 is SGHRS and CDR2 YFSETQ. The CDR3 has 14 residues. As DNA, the CDR3 is TGCGCCAGCAGGCAGGGACAGGGGAACACTGAAGCTTTCTTT. Its translation is CASRQGQGNTEAFF.

This chain links TRBV4-2 with TRBJ2-5; D is perhaps TRBD1 (5 bases). This CDR3 has 13 residues. Germline CDR1 and CDR2: LGHNA and YNFKEQ. Trimming removed 0 bases from V and 5 bases from J, with 7 bases in between. The CDR3 nucleotides are TGTGCCAGCAGCCAAGAAGGGGCCGAGACCCAGTACTTC. It is translated as CASSQEGAETQYF.